This T cell receptor (beta chain) was retrieved from a study of regulatory T cells in long-lasting Graves disease. This clonotype was detected ten times or more. Noted time point: newly diagnosed GD, antithyroid drugs for less than 3 months. After RNA was extracted from PBMCs, the TCR library was made from it. Relying on iRepertoire HTBI primers and Arm-PCR of CDR3 regions, the team built TCR beta libraries. TCRdb called the multiplex PCR reads again in MiXCR, with one record for every CDR3 protein. This table has under 450,000 distinct CDR3 sequences, roughly 12% appearing once. V was pared by 9 bases and J by 5 bases, with 12 bases of the junction left unmatched. The CDR3 contains 15 residues. Germline lookup yields CDR1 MNHEY and CDR2 SVGEGT. This sample also belongs to another study, concerning T cells in Graves' hyperthyroidism and ophthalmopathy. This second study notes: Newly diagnosed patients aged 18 to 65 had hyperthyroidism of under 2 months' duration. Exclusion of patients followed from uncontrolled infection, other autoimmune disease, pregnancy or lactation.

This TCR was recovered from a woman aged 18-29 years with Graves disease. The rearrangement links TRBV6-2 or TRBV6-3 to TRBJ1-4; 7 nucleotides match TRBD1. Sequenced material: peripheral blood mononuclear cells (PBMCs), taken at new diagnosis, from a patient treated with antithyroid drugs. The CDR3 is CASCRGRLLNEKLFF. CDR3 bases: TGTGCCAGTTGCAGGGGGAGACTACTAAATGAAAAACTGTTTTTT.